The 8 T cell receptor beta chains reported below all come from one sample, sequenced in a study of shared clonotypes between healthy human individuals. Method: immunoSEQ multiplex PCR; TCRdb's copy keeps in-frame clones and lacks some. Here the sample spans 850,000 to 1,200,000 clones, about 76% being singletons. Sequencing was carried out using memory CD4+ T cells sorted from blood. Stated subset: CD45RA-negative fraction. The receptors here all came from a man younger than 35 in good health.

The rearrangement uses TRBV6-6 and TRBJ1-1, with a possible D match to TRBD1 (6 bases). This CDR3 is built from 15 residues. Germline CDR1 is MNHNY and CDR2 is SVGAGI (reference sequence). Trimming took 2 bases from V and 1 from J, leaving 11 bases between them. The CDR3 coding sequence is TGTGCCAGCAGTTACCGCCCAGGGGCGAACACTGAAGCTTTCTTT. It translates to CASSYRPGANTEAFF.

The genes are TRBV9 and TRBJ2-2, with 10 bases lining up with TRBD2. The CDR3 is 16 amino acids. J was trimmed by 6 bases and V by 2 bases; bases with no gene match: 7. The V gene's germline CDR1 is SGDLS and CDR2 YYNGEE. CDR3 coding DNA: TGTGCCAGCAGCGTCGGTCTAGCGGGAGTGGCCGGGGAGCTGTTTTTT. Protein: CASSVGLAGVAGELFF.

The chain is built from TRBV2 and TRBJ2-5; 10 nucleotides agree with TRBD1. The CDR3 length is 13 residues. CDR1 and CDR2 (germline): SNHLY, FYNNEI. Trimming cost V 10 bases and J 5 bases; bases outside gene matches: 7. The CDR3 loop reads CANRQGASETQYF. In DNA form, the CDR3 reads TGTGCCAACCGACAGGGGGCGTCGGAGACCCAGTACTTC.

This chain links TRBV2 with TRBJ2-5; D gene uncertain. CDR1 and CDR2 (germline): SNHLY, FYNNEI. The CDR3 has 15 amino acids. Trimming shortened V by 6 bases and J by 5 bases, and 19 bases separated the two germline ends. The CDR3 protein is CASSLPAPLRETQYF. In DNA form, the CDR3 reads TGTGCCAGCAGCCTGCCGGCCCCCTTACGGGAGACCCAGTACTTC. Based on the CDR3 plus reference TRBV2 and TRBJ2-5, the full variable domain is EPEVTQTPSHQVTQMGQEVILRCVPISNHLYFYWYRQILGQKVEFLVSFYNNEISEKSEIFDDQFSVERPDGSNFTLKIRSTKLEDSAMYFCASSLPAPLRETQYFGPGTRLLVL.

The CDR3 protein is CASTDEAGNQPQHF. The CDR3, as DNA: TGTGCCAGCACCGACGAGGCCGGCAATCAGCCCCAGCATTTT. The J gene is TRBJ1-5, the V gene TRBV6-6; D is ambiguous. The CDR3 runs to 14 residues. Germline V gene data show CDR1 as MNHNY and CDR2 as SVGAGI (reference sequence). Trimming pared 7 bases from V and 2 bases from J, leaving 12 bases between.

The chain couples TRBV18 to TRBJ2-3, with unresolved D. The CDR3 consists of 13 residues. V was shortened by 2 bases and J by 2 bases, with 5 bases between the two germline ends. In germline, CDR1 is KGHSH, CDR2 LQKENI. The CDR3 DNA is TGTGCCAGCTCACCAAGACTCACAGATACGCAGTATTTT. It specifies CASSPRLTDTQYF.

The J gene is TRBJ1-1, the V gene TRBV30; D unresolved. The CDR3 totals 12 residues. Germline V CDR1 and CDR2: GTSNPN, SVGIG (reference sequence). The V end was cut by 3 bases, the J end by 3 bases, with 8 bases between. CDR3 residues: CAWSTRDTEAFF. CDR3 DNA sequence: TGTGCCTGGAGCACCCGGGACACTGAAGCTTTCTTT.

This chain connects TRBV18 to TRBJ2-4; 9 nucleotides align to TRBD1. Germline V lookup: CDR1 KGHSH, CDR2 LQKENI. There are 12 residues in the CDR3. J gave up 15 bases and V 9 bases, and 12 bases lay outside the gene matches. The CDR3 spells CASSRDREFWYF. The DNA for the CDR3 is TGTGCCAGTTCCCGGGACAGGGAGTTCTGGTACTTC.